Listed below are T cell receptor beta chains from one sample, sequenced in a study of T cell responses to AZD1222 COVID-19 vaccine. Clones were read by immunoSEQ multiplex PCR, and TCRdb kept only the in-frame ones, dropping some. Counted here are about 94,000 clones, around nine tenths occurring once; the ten biggest clones make up about an eighth. The material was peripheral blood, obtained on day 0 of AZD1222 vaccination. All receptors derive from an adult in good health. CDR3s include the opening cysteine and the closing phenylalanine or tryptophan. Clone size is stated in some rows and not others, as once, few, many or a class when expanded.

CDR3aa: CASSLDRGMGETQYF
abundance: .
j_gene: TRBJ2-5
v_gene: TRBV5-1

CDR3aa: CAWSVSQGIIGNQPQHF
abundance: .
j_gene: TRBJ1-5
v_gene: TRBV30

CDR3aa: CASRREMEEKLFF
abundance: .
j_gene: TRBJ1-4
v_gene: TRBV2

CDR3aa: CASSKSGTGQETQYF
abundance: .
j_gene: TRBJ2-5
v_gene: TRBV5-1

CDR3aa: CATGSSGEKLFF
abundance: few
j_gene: TRBJ1-4
v_gene: TRBV7-9

CDR3aa: CAFNGGSSYNEQFF
abundance: .
j_gene: TRBJ2-1
v_gene: TRBV30

CDR3aa: CASSQGRGYTF
abundance: few
j_gene: TRBJ1-2
v_gene: TRBV4-2

CDR3aa: CASRAHSYEQYF
abundance: .
j_gene: TRBJ2-7
v_gene: TRBV6-5

CDR3aa: CASSPPVWNTEAFF
abundance: .
j_gene: TRBJ1-1
v_gene: TRBV18

CDR3aa: CASSEAGGRTKYF
abundance: .
j_gene: TRBJ2-7
v_gene: TRBV2

CDR3aa: CASSDRVDYGYTF
abundance: .
j_gene: TRBJ1-2
v_gene: TRBV5-4

CDR3aa: CATSRPGTGKGGYTF
abundance: .
j_gene: TRBJ1-2
v_gene: TRBV15

CDR3aa: CASSPTGGYGYTF
abundance: .
j_gene: TRBJ1-2
v_gene: TRBV12-3/TRBV12-4

CDR3aa: CASSLALIGGYTF
abundance: .
j_gene: TRBJ1-2
v_gene: TRBV12-3/TRBV12-4

CDR3aa: CASSPRDKTYNEQFF
abundance: once
j_gene: TRBJ2-1
v_gene: TRBV18

CDR3aa: CSVIQGSHEQYF
abundance: .
j_gene: TRBJ2-7
v_gene: TRBV29-1

CDR3aa: CASSLRDRGTDTQYF
abundance: .
j_gene: TRBJ2-3
v_gene: TRBV7-9

CDR3aa: CASSRTKEEQYF
abundance: .
j_gene: TRBJ2-7
v_gene: TRBV13

CDR3aa: CASSEVGRPRGTQYF
abundance: .
j_gene: TRBJ2-3
v_gene: TRBV6-1

CDR3aa: CASTLDRLNYGYTF
abundance: once
j_gene: TRBJ1-2
v_gene: TRBV6-5

CDR3aa: CAWSVGGANSNQPQHF
abundance: .
j_gene: TRBJ1-5
v_gene: TRBV30

CDR3aa: CASSLSGQGRANEQFF
abundance: .
j_gene: TRBJ2-1
v_gene: TRBV7-3

CDR3aa: CASSSTGTGDGNTIYF
abundance: .
j_gene: TRBJ1-3
v_gene: TRBV11-3

CDR3aa: CATSRDLGQGRDEQYF
abundance: .
j_gene: TRBJ2-7
v_gene: TRBV15

CDR3aa: CASRLATSYEQYF
abundance: .
j_gene: TRBJ2-7
v_gene: TRBV12-2

CDR3aa: CASSEYGAQVREAFF
abundance: .
j_gene: TRBJ1-1
v_gene: TRBV25-1

CDR3aa: CASSHQENSPLHF
abundance: .
j_gene: TRBJ1-6
v_gene: TRBV4-2

CDR3aa: CASSLAPMRRSSGANVLTF
abundance: .
j_gene: TRBJ2-6
v_gene: TRBV7-2

CDR3aa: CATSRPSGSETQYF
abundance: once
j_gene: TRBJ2-5
v_gene: TRBV15

CDR3aa: CASSLALDRGRSTNTEAFF
abundance: .
j_gene: TRBJ1-1
v_gene: TRBV7-8

CDR3aa: CASSPLVRQDRNYGYTF
abundance: .
j_gene: TRBJ1-2
v_gene: TRBV3-1/TRBV3-2

CDR3aa: CASSLDTSGYNEQFF
abundance: .
j_gene: TRBJ2-1
v_gene: TRBV5-4

CDR3aa: CASSVGGRGGSGNTIYF
abundance: .
j_gene: TRBJ1-3
v_gene: TRBV9

CDR3aa: CASSECRVPRDYEQYF
abundance: .
j_gene: TRBJ2-7
v_gene: TRBV10-1

CDR3aa: CASSEQPEAGPNYGYTF
abundance: .
j_gene: TRBJ1-2
v_gene: TRBV6-4

CDR3aa: CASSLGGQVFDTQYF
abundance: once
j_gene: TRBJ2-3
v_gene: TRBV7-9

CDR3aa: CASSLGQGALGELFF
abundance: .
j_gene: TRBJ2-2
v_gene: TRBV7-6

CDR3aa: CASSSLGQPQHF
abundance: .
j_gene: TRBJ1-5
v_gene: TRBV6-2/TRBV6-3

CDR3aa: CASSLLGGVNTGELFF
abundance: once
j_gene: TRBJ2-2
v_gene: TRBV4-1

CDR3aa: CASTAPWGDQETQYF
abundance: .
j_gene: TRBJ2-5
v_gene: TRBV7-2

CDR3aa: CASRALGGAPDTQYF
abundance: .
j_gene: TRBJ2-3
v_gene: TRBV2

CDR3aa: CASSILSAAPREQYF
abundance: once
j_gene: TRBJ2-7
v_gene: TRBV19

CDR3aa: CASRSTLGVNTEAFF
abundance: .
j_gene: TRBJ1-1
v_gene: TRBV19

CDR3aa: CSVGVGLGEQYF
abundance: many
j_gene: TRBJ2-7
v_gene: TRBV29-1

CDR3aa: CASSLDGANSPLHF
abundance: few
j_gene: TRBJ1-6
v_gene: TRBV11-2

CDR3aa: CASSLGFRSGEKLFF
abundance: .
j_gene: TRBJ1-4
v_gene: TRBV7-2

CDR3aa: CASSQEQTSKNIQYF
abundance: .
j_gene: TRBJ2-4
v_gene: TRBV4-3

CDR3aa: CASSLDSGQGEKLFF
abundance: .
j_gene: TRBJ1-4
v_gene: TRBV5-1

CDR3aa: CASSSGAGWGNYGYTF
abundance: .
j_gene: TRBJ1-2
v_gene: TRBV7-6

CDR3aa: CASRYLYSPDEQFF
abundance: .
j_gene: TRBJ2-1
v_gene: TRBV6-5

CDR3aa: CASSSPGVPEAFF
abundance: .
j_gene: TRBJ1-1
v_gene: TRBV5-1

CDR3aa: CASSTSGTPKAF
abundance: once
j_gene: TRBJ1-1
v_gene: TRBV28

CDR3aa: CASRTSGGAPYEQYF
abundance: .
j_gene: TRBJ2-7
v_gene: TRBV6-5

CDR3aa: CASSKAGTGDFDGYTF
abundance: .
j_gene: TRBJ1-2
v_gene: TRBV21-1